Listed below are T cell receptor beta chains from one sample, sequenced in a study of beta chain features in type 1 diabetes. Sequenced by immunoSEQ multiplex PCR; TCRdb stores in-frame clones only, minus some. Among around 160,000 clones, around 63% were seen once, and the ten largest hold 0.08% to 0.095%. The sequencing sample was made of naive CD4+ T cells from blood. The receptors shown here come from a man aged 25-40 years with type 1 diabetes. Both conserved end residues are trimmed from each CDR3. Fields, in order: clone size, J gene, V gene, CDR3 protein. Size is omitted from some rows. Given values are once, few, many or a class for expanded clones.

few	TRBJ2-5	TRBV18	ASSPGETQY
.	TRBJ1-1	TRBV18	ASSPDKNTEAF
.	TRBJ1-1	TRBV7-2	ASSFTGDTEAF
few	TRBJ2-2	TRBV29-1	SVSTDSGTGELF
.	TRBJ1-1	TRBV2	ASSEARWDEAF
once	TRBJ2-1	TRBV25-1	ASTQTGDSYNEQF
once	TRBJ2-3	TRBV15	ATSRGGLRSTDTQY
.	TRBJ2-1	TRBV6-5	ASSYLGDGVNEQF
few	TRBJ2-5	TRBV5-1	ASSTGQGAFETQY
.	TRBJ2-3	TRBV7-2	ASSWTSGGTTDTQY
.	TRBJ1-4	TRBV27	ASSTGQNHEKLF
.	TRBJ1-2	TRBV29-1	SVSMRVNYGYT
few	TRBJ2-5	TRBV29-1	SACPGQGSQETQY
.	TRBJ1-2	TRBV15	ATRAGGWSGYT
.	TRBJ2-1	TRBV9	ASSVDDEQF
.	TRBJ2-1	TRBV7-9	ASSLTSINEQF
few	TRBJ2-7	TRBV29-1	SVADRGGYEQY
few	TRBJ2-5	TRBV4-3	ASSQGGGRETQY
.	TRBJ2-5	TRBV7-2	ASSSGLATQY
.	TRBJ2-1	TRBV15	ATSRAGDNYNEQF
.	TRBJ2-2	TRBV11-2	ASSLTGGELF
few	TRBJ2-5	TRBV29-1	SAAMGGGRETQY
few	TRBJ2-3	TRBV30	AWSPGGPDTQY
.	TRBJ2-7	TRBV7-2	ASSLRGGRRDEQY
.	TRBJ2-1	TRBV6-6	ASSLGTGYNEQF
.	TRBJ2-7	TRBV7-2	ASSLGLTGSEQY
.	TRBJ2-3	TRBV4-3	ASSQDLASGDTDTQY
.	TRBJ2-2	TRBV7-9	ASSQENTGELF
few	TRBJ2-4	TRBV19	ATQGIAKNIQY
few	TRBJ2-1	TRBV7-2	ASSPDRGPYNEQF
.	TRBJ2-2	TRBV7-8	ASSLAVSNTGELF
.	TRBJ2-7	TRBV5-1	ASSFVTGTSRTYEQY
few	TRBJ2-5	TRBV20-1	SAGPSETQY
.	TRBJ2-1	TRBV15	ATSRDRGLYNEQF
.	TRBJ2-3	TRBV11-2	ASSFSTDTQY
.	TRBJ2-5	TRBV7-9	ASSLAERAETQY
.	TRBJ1-2	TRBV9	ASSVGTGDGYT
once	TRBJ2-7	TRBV7-2	ASSLETSGFFEQY
.	TRBJ1-1	TRBV30	AWSQGASFNTEAF
.	TRBJ2-7	TRBV4-3	ASSQKAGPFYEQY
.	TRBJ2-5	TRBV4-3	ASSQDLPGAGETQY
.	TRBJ2-7	TRBV7-2	AQTKEKTIYEQY
.	TRBJ1-2	TRBV29-1	SVESGYT
.	TRBJ1-4	TRBV23-1	ASSLSREGAGEKLF
.	TRBJ2-7	TRBV28	ASSLETGFYEQY
.	TRBJ2-5	TRBV6-5	ASSGPQETQY